Following are 22 T cell receptor beta chains from one sample sequenced in a study of cytotoxic CD8 clonotypes in ibrutinib-treated CLL (dated by TCRdb to the early 2020s). What the time point label conveys for this sample: roughly 12 months on ibrutinib. Library generation was performed with the immunoSEQ multiplex PCR assay. Drawn from immuneACCESS, this table holds only the in-frame rearrangements with V and J called that TCRdb kept. Clones are partly lost; checked studies trace under half to an unresolved V gene and leave the rest unexplained. For this sample the table gives around 26,000 clones, of which over 55% were detected only once. Of the sample, approximately 46% is held by the ten largest clones. The material was PBMCs, obtained after 12 months of ibrutinib treatment. All receptors derive from a human donor with chronic lymphocytic leukemia.

This clone was seen more than once but under ten times. The chain employs TRBV5-6 and TRBJ2-7, with 8 bases aligning to TRBD1. The CDR3 is made up of 14 amino acids. The V gene end was trimmed by 7 bases and the J gene end by 4 bases; junction bases not matched to a gene: 10. Germline assignment: CDR1 SGHDT and CDR2 YYEEEE. The chain's CDR3 is CASSGTGRLYEQYF. The CDR3 nucleotides read TGTGCCAGCTCGGGGACAGGACGTCTATACGAGCAGTACTTC.

V and J are TRBV9 and TRBJ2-6, with 12 bases that match TRBD1. Germline V lookup: CDR1 SGDLS, CDR2 YYNGEE. This CDR3 is built from 17 residues. Losses at the gene ends were 4 bases for V and 3 bases for J; bases not matched to a gene: 5. This CDR3 is CASSPWDRGLGANVLTF. The DNA of the CDR3 is TGTGCCAGCAGCCCATGGGACAGGGGGCTTGGGGCCAACGTCCTGACTTTC.

The chain is built from TRBV20-1 and TRBJ1-5; the D is unclear. The germline V and J ends were trimmed by 6 bases and 7 bases, with 10 bases remaining between them. The germline V gene encodes CDR1 DFQATT and CDR2 SNEGSKA (reference sequence). CDR3 length: 11 amino acids. CDR3 nucleotide sequence: TGCAGTGCCCCCCTAGGGCAGCCCCAGCATTTT. Translated, it gives CSAPLGQPQHF.

This chain joins TRBV5-4 and TRBJ2-1; D is unclear. CDR1 and CDR2 (germline): SGHNT, YYREEE (reference sequence). The germline V and J ends were trimmed by 0 bases and 7 bases, with 11 bases remaining between them. This CDR3 comprises 14 residues. The CDR3 DNA is TGTGCCAGCAGCTTGGGAGAATACAGAAATGAGCAGTTCTTC. It specifies CASSLGEYRNEQFF.

This chain joins TRBV6-5 and TRBJ2-3, with 10 bases matching TRBD2. The J segment lost 11 bases and the V segment lost 1 base, leaving 12 bases of the junction unmatched. Germline V gene lookup returns CDR1 MNHEY and CDR2 SVGAGI. CDR3 length: 16 residues. The CDR3 loop is CASSYFQAGGHGEQYF. The DNA of the CDR3 is TGTGCCAGCAGTTACTTCCAAGCGGGGGGGCACGGGGAGCAGTATTTT.

In this sample, this clone turned up many times. This chain joins TRBV7-2 and TRBJ2-4, with D hard to call. The germline V gene has CDR1 SGHTA and CDR2 FQGNSA. The CDR3 has 14 residues. V was pared by 10 bases and J by 0 bases, with 13 bases between. The CDR3 region has the DNA TGTGCCACCGCCACCGCCGTAGCCAAAAACATTCAGTACTTC. Translated: CATATAVAKNIQYF.

This clone was counted between two and nine times. The V call is TRBV11-3, the J call TRBJ1-4; D might be TRBD1 (5 bases). The CDR3 contains 16 residues. V lost 2 bases and J 5 bases, leaving 15 bases between the germline ends. In germline, CDR1 is SGHNT, CDR2 YENEEA. In DNA, the CDR3 is TGTGCCAGCAGCTTATCGGGCCCGGGGCGGAATGAAAAACTGTTTTTT. Translated, it gives CASSLSGPGRNEKLFF. Complete variable domain (other parts from reference TRBV11-3 and TRBJ1-4): EAGVVQSPRYKIIEKKQPVAFWCNPISGHNTLYWYLQNLGQGPELLIRYENEEAVDDSQLPKDRFSAERLKGVDSTLKIQPAELGDSAVYLCASSLSGPGRNEKLFFGSGTQLSVL.

This chain links TRBV7-2 with TRBJ2-5; possibly TRBD1 or TRBD2 for D (6 bases each). CDR1 and CDR2 from the germline V gene are SGHTA and FQGNSA. The CDR3 spans 16 residues. Trimming took off 5 bases at V and 5 bases at J, with 21 bases between the two ends. CDR3 residues: CASSTEPLGGLETQYF. CDR3 nucleotides: TGTGCCAGCAGCACCGAGCCCTTGGGGGGCCTTGAGACCCAGTACTTC.

This sequence joins TRBV5-1 and TRBJ2-7; the D gene is possibly TRBD1 (5 bases). V was pared by 4 bases and J by 7 bases, with 18 bases between. Looked up from germline, CDR1 is SGHRS and CDR2 is YFSETQ. The length of the CDR3 is 14 residues. CDR3 DNA: TGCGCCAGCAGCACGGACACACGTCAAGGGGAGCAGTACTTC. This encodes CASSTDTRQGEQYF.

This chain connects TRBV5-4 to TRBJ2-3; D call uncertain. Germline V gene lookup returns CDR1 SGHNT and CDR2 YYREEE (reference sequence). Trimming left V 1 base short and J 2 bases short, with 11 bases between. The CDR3 has 15 amino acids. This CDR3 is CASSLKSTATDTQYF. The CDR3, as DNA: TGTGCCAGCAGCTTGAAGTCTACGGCCACAGATACGCAGTATTTT.

The chain combines TRBV7-2 with TRBJ2-7; 9 bases align to TRBD2. Germline V gene data show CDR1 as SGHTA and CDR2 as FQGNSA. V shed 5 bases and J 2 bases; nucleotides not matched to a gene: 7. The CDR3 length is 15 residues. For the CDR3, the DNA is TGTGCCAGCAGCGCTCGCGCGGGGGGGCCCTACGAGCAGTACTTC. Translating it yields CASSARAGGPYEQYF. The full variable domain, completed using reference TRBV7-2 and TRBJ2-7, is GAGVSQSPSNKVTEKGKDVELRCDPISGHTALYWYRQSLGQGLEFLIYFQGNSAPDKSGLPSDRFSAERTGGSVSTLTIQRTQQEDSAVYLCASSARAGGPYEQYFGPGTRLTVT.

This chain connects TRBV19 to TRBJ1-2; D may be TRBD1 (5 bases). Germline CDR1 and CDR2: LNHDA and SQIVND (reference sequence). This CDR3 spans 14 amino acids. V was cut by 3 bases and J by 3 bases, with 11 bases left in between. Here the CDR3 DNA reads TGTGCCAGTAGTATCTCGGCAGGGTACTATGGCTACACCTTC. It yields the protein CASSISAGYYGYTF.

The CDR3 protein is CASSQVAGGLQDTQYF. CDR3 nucleotide sequence: TGCGCCAGCAGCCAGGTAGCGGGGGGGCTTCAGGATACGCAGTATTTT. The chain is built from TRBV4-1 and TRBJ2-3; TRBD2 matches 11 bases. This CDR3 comprises 16 residues. Per the germline V gene, CDR1 is MGHRA and CDR2 is YSYEKL. With V trimmed by 3 bases and J by 6 bases, 8 bases remained unmatched.

This clone was seen a few times. The rearrangement links TRBV11-2 to TRBJ1-2; D call uncertain. This CDR3 comprises 13 residues. The V gene lost 5 bases and the J gene lost 1 base, with 8 bases spanning the gap. Looked up from germline, CDR1 is SGHAT and CDR2 is FQNNGV. This CDR3 is CASSLGDNYGYTF. The CDR3 coding sequence is TGTGCCAGCAGCCTCGGGGATAACTATGGCTACACCTTC.

The chain links TRBV30 to TRBJ1-1; D may be TRBD1 (5 bases). This CDR3 has 13 amino acids. Germline CDR1 and CDR2: GTSNPN and SVGIG (reference sequence). Trimming cost V 8 bases and J 7 bases, with 20 bases left between them. The CDR3 region is CAARVGAKDEAFF. For the CDR3, the DNA is TGTGCCGCCAGGGTGGGAGCCAAGGATGAAGCTTTCTTT.

The rearrangement joins TRBV4-1 to TRBJ1-5; TRBD1 matches 9 bases. J gave up 6 bases and V 1 base, and 7 bases lay outside the gene matches. CDR1 and CDR2 (germline): MGHRA, YSYEKL. The CDR3 is 16 residues long. In DNA form, the CDR3 reads TGCGCCAGCAGCCAAGGTGGGACAGGGAAGTTTCAGCCCCAGCATTTT. Amino acid sequence: CASSQGGTGKFQPQHF.

In its sample, this clone was seen a few times. The V and J genes are TRBV25-1 and TRBJ2-7; D unclear. Germline V lookup: CDR1 MGHDK, CDR2 SYGVNS. Trimming shortened V by 2 bases and J by 10 bases, and 6 bases separated the two germline ends. The CDR3 loop spans 10 amino acids. CDR3 sequence: CASSENSQYF. The CDR3 nucleotides read TGTGCCAGCAGTGAAAACTCCCAGTACTTC.

A note on this clone: In the same sample, other DNA sequences code for this CDR3. The chain employs TRBV18 and TRBJ1-2; no definite D call. The CDR3 spans 13 residues. Trimming cost V 2 bases and J 2 bases, with 6 bases left between them. Germline V gives CDR1 KGHSH, CDR2 LQKENI. This CDR3 reads CASSPGGNYGYTF. The CDR3 DNA is TGTGCCAGCTCACCAGGAGGGAACTATGGCTACACCTTC.

This clone has more than one count but fewer than ten. The chain uses TRBV19 and TRBJ1-5, with TRBD1 matching 8 bases. Germline assignment: CDR1 LNHDA and CDR2 SQIVND (reference sequence). The length of the CDR3 is 15 residues. After removal of 0 bases from V and 6 bases from J, the junction contained 4 bases not matched to a gene. CDR3 in amino acids: CASSIETGESQPQHF. In DNA, the CDR3 is TGTGCCAGTAGTATAGAGACAGGGGAAAGTCAGCCCCAGCATTTT. Supplemented by reference TRBV19 and TRBJ1-5, the full variable domain reads DGGITQSPKYLFRKEGQNVTLSCEQNLNHDAMYWYRQDPGQGLRLIYYSQIVNDFQKGDIAEGYSVSREKKESFPLTVTSAQKNPTAFYLCASSIETGESQPQHFGDGTRLSIL.

This chain uses TRBV27 with TRBJ2-3; D possibly corresponds to TRBD1 (6 bases). Germline assignment: CDR1 MNHEY and CDR2 SMNVEV (reference sequence). The CDR3 spans 15 residues. With 3 bases removed from V and 4 bases from J, the gap between germline ends came to 14 bases. The CDR3 region has the DNA TGTGCCAGCAGTTTTGGGGGCGGCGGGCCAGATACGCAGTATTTT. This codes for CASSFGGGGPDTQYF.

This chain uses TRBV28 with TRBJ2-5; D might be TRBD1 (6 bases). Germline loops: CDR1 MDHEN, CDR2 SYDVKM. CDR3 length: 17 residues. V was shortened by 5 bases and J by 5 bases, with 24 bases between the two germline ends. The CDR3 nucleotides read TGTGCCAGCAGTCAAAACAGGGTACGAATGAATAGGGAGACCCAGTACTTC. Translated: CASSQNRVRMNRETQYF.

This rearrangement joins TRBV18 to TRBJ1-6, with 8 bases that match TRBD1. This CDR3 spans 15 amino acids. V lost 0 bases and J lost 7; bases outside the gene matches: 2. CDR1 is KGHSH and CDR2 is LQKENI in the germline V gene. The CDR3, as DNA: TGTGCCAGCTCACCACCGACAGGGGAAAATTCACCCCTCCACTTT. Translation: CASSPPTGENSPLHF.